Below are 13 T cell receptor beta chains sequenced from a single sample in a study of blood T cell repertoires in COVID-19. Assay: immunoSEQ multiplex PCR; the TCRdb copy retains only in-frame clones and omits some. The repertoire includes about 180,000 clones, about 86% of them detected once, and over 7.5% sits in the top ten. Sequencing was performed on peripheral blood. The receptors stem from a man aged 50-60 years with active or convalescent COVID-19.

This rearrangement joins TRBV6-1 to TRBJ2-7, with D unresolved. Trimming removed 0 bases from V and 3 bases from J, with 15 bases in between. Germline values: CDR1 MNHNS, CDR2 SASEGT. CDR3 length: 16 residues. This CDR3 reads CASSEAAKPPLYEQYF. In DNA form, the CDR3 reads TGTGCCAGCAGTGAAGCCGCCAAGCCCCCTCTCTACGAGCAGTACTTC.

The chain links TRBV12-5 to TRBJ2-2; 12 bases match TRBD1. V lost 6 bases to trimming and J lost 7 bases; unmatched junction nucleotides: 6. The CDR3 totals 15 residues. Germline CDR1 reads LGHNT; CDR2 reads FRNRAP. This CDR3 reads CASGRDRGLGGELFF. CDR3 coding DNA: TGTGCTAGTGGACGGGACAGGGGGCTTGGCGGGGAGCTGTTTTTT.

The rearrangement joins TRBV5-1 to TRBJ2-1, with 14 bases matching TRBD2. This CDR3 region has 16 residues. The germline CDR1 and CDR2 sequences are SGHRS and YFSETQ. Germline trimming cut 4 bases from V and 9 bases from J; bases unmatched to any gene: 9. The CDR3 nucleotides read TGCGCCAGCAGCGGCGGGACTAGCGGGAGCCTTGGTGAGCAGTTCTTC. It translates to CASSGGTSGSLGEQFF.

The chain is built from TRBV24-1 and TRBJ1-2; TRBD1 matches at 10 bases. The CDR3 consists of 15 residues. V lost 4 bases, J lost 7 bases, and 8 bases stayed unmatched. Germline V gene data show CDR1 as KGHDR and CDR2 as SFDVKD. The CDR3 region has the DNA TGTGCCACCAGTGAGCCCGGACAGGGGGTGGTTGGCTACACCTTC. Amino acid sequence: CATSEPGQGVVGYTF.

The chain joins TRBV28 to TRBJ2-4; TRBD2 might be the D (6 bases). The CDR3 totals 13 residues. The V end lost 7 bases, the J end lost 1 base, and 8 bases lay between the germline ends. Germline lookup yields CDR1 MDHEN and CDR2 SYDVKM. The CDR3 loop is CASMEGAKNIQYF. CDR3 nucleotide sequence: TGTGCCAGCATGGAGGGGGCCAAAAACATTCAGTACTTC. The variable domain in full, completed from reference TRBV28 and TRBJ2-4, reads DVKVTQSSRYLVKRTGEKVFLECVQDMDHENMFWYRQDPGLGLRLIYFSYDVKMKEKGDIPEGYSVSREKKERFSLILESASTNQTSMYLCASMEGAKNIQYFGAGTRLSVL.

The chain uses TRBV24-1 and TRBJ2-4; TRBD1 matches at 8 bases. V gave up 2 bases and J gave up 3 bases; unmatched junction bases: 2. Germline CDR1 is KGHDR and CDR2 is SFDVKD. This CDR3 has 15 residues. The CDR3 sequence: CATSDSTGDKNIQYF. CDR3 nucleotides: TGTGCCACCAGTGATTCGACAGGGGACAAAAACATTCAGTACTTC.

The CDR3 here is CASSPQTGSYNEQFF. The CDR3 coding sequence is TGTGCCAGCTCACCCCAGACTGGCTCCTACAATGAGCAGTTCTTC. This chain joins TRBV18 and TRBJ2-1; D gene ambiguous. CDR1 is KGHSH, CDR2 LQKENI, per germline. The CDR3 consists of 15 residues. Trimming stripped 3 bases from V and 0 bases from J, with 9 bases between. Full variable domain (missing parts from reference TRBV18 and TRBJ2-1): NAGVMQNPRHLVRRRGQEARLRCSPMKGHSHVYWYRQLPEEGLKFMVYLQKENIIDESGMPKERFSAEFPKEGPSILRIQQVVRGDSAAYFCASSPQTGSYNEQFFGPGTRLTVL.

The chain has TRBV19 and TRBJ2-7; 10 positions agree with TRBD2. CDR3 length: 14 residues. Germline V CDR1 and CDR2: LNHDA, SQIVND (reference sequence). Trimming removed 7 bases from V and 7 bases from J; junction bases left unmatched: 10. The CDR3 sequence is CASTPGTSDVEQYF. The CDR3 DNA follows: TGTGCCAGTACCCCCGGGACTAGCGACGTAGAGCAGTACTTC.

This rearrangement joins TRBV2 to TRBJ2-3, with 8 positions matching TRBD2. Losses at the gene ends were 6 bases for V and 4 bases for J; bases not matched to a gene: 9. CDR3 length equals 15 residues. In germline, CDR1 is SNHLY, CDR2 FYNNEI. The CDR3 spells CASSYSGKPPDTQYF. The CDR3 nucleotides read TGTGCCAGCAGCTATAGCGGGAAGCCCCCAGATACGCAGTATTTT.

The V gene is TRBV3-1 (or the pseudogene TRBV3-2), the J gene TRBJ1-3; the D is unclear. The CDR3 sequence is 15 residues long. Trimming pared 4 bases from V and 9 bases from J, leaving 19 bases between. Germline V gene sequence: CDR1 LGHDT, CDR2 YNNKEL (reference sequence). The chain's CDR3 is CASSRRTDYFGTIYF. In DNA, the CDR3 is TGTGCCAGCAGCCGTCGGACGGACTATTTTGGCACCATATATTTT.

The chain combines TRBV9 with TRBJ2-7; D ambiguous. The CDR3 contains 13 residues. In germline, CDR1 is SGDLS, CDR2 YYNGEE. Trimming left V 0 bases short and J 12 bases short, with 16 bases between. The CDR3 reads CASSVDTSPVRYF. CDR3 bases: TGTGCCAGCAGCGTAGATACCTCCCCGGTTCGGTACTTC.

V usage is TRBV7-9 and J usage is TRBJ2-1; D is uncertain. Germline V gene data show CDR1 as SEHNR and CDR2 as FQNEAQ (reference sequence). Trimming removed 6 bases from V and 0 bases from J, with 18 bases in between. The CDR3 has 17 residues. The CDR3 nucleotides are TGTGCCAGCAGTTATAGTGACTTTATGAGCTCCTACAATGAGCAGTTCTTC. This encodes CASSYSDFMSSYNEQFF.

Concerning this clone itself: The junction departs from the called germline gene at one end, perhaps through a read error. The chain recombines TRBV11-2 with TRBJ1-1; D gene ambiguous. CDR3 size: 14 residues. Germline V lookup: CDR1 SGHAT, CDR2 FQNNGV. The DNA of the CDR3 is TGTGCCAGCAGCTTATTTTCCGGGAACGCTGAAGCTTTCTTT. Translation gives CASSLFSGNAEAFF. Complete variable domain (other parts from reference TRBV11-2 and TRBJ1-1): EAGVAQSPRYKIIEKRQSVAFWCNPISGHATLYWYQQILGQGPKLLIQFQNNGVVDDSQLPKDRFSAERLKGVDSTLKIQPAKLEDSAVYLCASSLFSGNAEAFFGQGTRLTVV.